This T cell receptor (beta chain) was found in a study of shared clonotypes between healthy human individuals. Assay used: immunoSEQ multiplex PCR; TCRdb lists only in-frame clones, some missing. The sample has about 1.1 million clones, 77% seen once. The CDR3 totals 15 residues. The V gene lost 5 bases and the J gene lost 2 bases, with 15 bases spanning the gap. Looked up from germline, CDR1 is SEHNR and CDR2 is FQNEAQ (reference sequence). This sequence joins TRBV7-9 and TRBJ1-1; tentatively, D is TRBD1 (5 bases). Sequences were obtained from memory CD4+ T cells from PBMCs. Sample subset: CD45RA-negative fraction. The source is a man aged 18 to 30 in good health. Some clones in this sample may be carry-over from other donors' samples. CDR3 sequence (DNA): TGTGCCAGCAGCCACCGACGGGGGACTAACACTGAAGCTTTCTTT. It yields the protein CASSHRRGTNTEAFF.